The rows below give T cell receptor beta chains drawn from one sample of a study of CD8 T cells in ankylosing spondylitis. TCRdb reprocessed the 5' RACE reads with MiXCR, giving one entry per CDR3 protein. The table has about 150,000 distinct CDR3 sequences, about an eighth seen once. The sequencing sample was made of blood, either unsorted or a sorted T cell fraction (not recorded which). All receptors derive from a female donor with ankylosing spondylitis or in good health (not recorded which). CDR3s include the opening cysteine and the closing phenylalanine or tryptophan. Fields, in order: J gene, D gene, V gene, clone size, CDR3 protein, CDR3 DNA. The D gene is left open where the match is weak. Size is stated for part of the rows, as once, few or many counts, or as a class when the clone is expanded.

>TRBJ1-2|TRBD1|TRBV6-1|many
CASTSRQGPYGYTF
TGTGCCAGCACCTCTCGACAGGGACCCTATGGCTACACCTTC
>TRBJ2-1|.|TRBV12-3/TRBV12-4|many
CASTPLRGRGPNNEQFF
TGTGCCAGCACCCCCCTTAGGGGACGGGGACCGAACAATGAGCAGTTCTTC
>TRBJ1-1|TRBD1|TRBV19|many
CASSISGTGSATEAFF
TGTGCCAGTAGTATTTCTGGGACAGGGTCGGCCACTGAAGCTTTCTTT
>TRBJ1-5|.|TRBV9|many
CASSSGPGGGQPQHF
TGTGCCAGCAGCAGCGGCCCTGGGGGAGGTCAGCCCCAGCATTTT
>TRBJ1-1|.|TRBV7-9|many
CASSWGVTNTEAFF
TGTGCCAGCAGCTGGGGGGTCACGAACACTGAAGCTTTCTTT
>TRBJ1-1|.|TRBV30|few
CAWSVGTEAFF
TGTGCCTGGAGTGTAGGTACTGAAGCTTTCTTT
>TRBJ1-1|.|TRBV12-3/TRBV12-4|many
CASSLSSGNTEAFF
TGTGCCAGCAGTTTAAGCTCCGGAAACACTGAAGCTTTCTTT
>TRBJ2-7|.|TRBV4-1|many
CASSQGSGYEQYF
TGCGCCAGCAGCCAAGGTTCGGGCTACGAGCAGTACTTC
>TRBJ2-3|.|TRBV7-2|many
CASSLNGGTSTDTQYF
TGTGCCAGCAGCTTGAATGGCGGGACTAGCACAGATACGCAGTATTTT
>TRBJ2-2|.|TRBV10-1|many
CASSEGLSGNTGELFF
TGCGCCAGCAGTGAGGGACTTAGCGGGAACACCGGGGAGCTGTTTTTT
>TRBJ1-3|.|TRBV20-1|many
CSASPVGGSGNTIYF
TGCAGTGCTAGCCCCGTGGGGGGCTCTGGAAACACCATATATTTT
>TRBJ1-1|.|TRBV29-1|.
CSVSRQSRTEAFF
TGCAGCGTTAGCCGGCAGAGCCGGACTGAAGCTTTCTTT
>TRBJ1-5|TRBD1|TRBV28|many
CASSDDRGSQPQHF
TGTGCCAGCAGTGATGACAGGGGGAGTCAGCCCCAGCATTTT
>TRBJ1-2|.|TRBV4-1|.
CASSQEAEANYGYTF
TGCGCCAGCAGCCAAGAAGCGGAAGCTAACTATGGCTACACCTTC
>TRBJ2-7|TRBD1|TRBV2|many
CASSGGTGQEQYF
TGTGCCAGCAGTGGAGGGACAGGGCAAGAGCAGTACTTC
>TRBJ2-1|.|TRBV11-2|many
CASSLVTGVQFF
TGTGCCAGCAGCTTAGTGACAGGTGTTCAGTTCTTC
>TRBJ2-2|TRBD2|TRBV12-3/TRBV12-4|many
CASSELAGGGELFF
TGTGCCAGCAGTGAACTAGCGGGGGGCGGGGAGCTGTTTTTT
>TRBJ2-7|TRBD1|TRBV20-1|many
CSARVTQGASYEQYF
TGCAGTGCTAGAGTAACCCAGGGGGCCTCCTACGAGCAGTACTTC
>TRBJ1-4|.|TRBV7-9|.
CASSSEGSNEKLFF
TGTGCCAGCAGCTCAGAAGGATCGAATGAAAAACTGTTTTTT
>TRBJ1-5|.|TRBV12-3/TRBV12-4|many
CASSLGLISNQPQHF
TGTGCCAGCAGTTTAGGGTTGATCAGCAATCAGCCCCAGCATTTT
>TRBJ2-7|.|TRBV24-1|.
CATSDFRSEKQYF
TGTGCCACCAGTGATTTCAGGTCGGAGAAGCAGTACTTC
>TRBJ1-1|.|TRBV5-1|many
CASSLVALGYTEAFF
TGCGCCAGCAGCTTGGTGGCGCTGGGGTACACTGAAGCTTTCTTT
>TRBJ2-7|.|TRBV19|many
CASSFGLAYEQYF
TGTGCCAGTAGTTTCGGACTTGCCTACGAGCAGTACTTC
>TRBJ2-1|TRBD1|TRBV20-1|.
CSAGTGNNEQFF
TGCAGTGCCGGGACAGGAAACAATGAGCAGTTCTTC
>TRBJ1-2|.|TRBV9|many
CASSETNYGYTF
TGTGCCAGCAGCGAAACTAACTATGGCTACACCTTC